A selection of T cell receptor beta chains follows, all from one sample in a study of blood T cells in healthy people across ages. A single record per CDR3 protein comes from TCRdb applying MiXCR to the 5' RACE reads. Counted here are fewer than 950,000 distinct CDR3 sequences, around 34% occurring once; the ten biggest clones make up 10% to 15%. The sample was blood. The receptor source for this set is a man between 18 and 29 years old in good health. Both conserved end residues are part of each CDR3. Each record gives: D gene, V gene, CDR3 protein. A D gene is named only where the DNA matches it firmly.

d_call: TRBD2; v_call: TRBV20-1; cdr3_aa: CSASGLAGARGTDTQYF
d_call: NA; v_call: TRBV12-3/TRBV12-4; cdr3_aa: CASSRGYTEAFF
d_call: NA; v_call: TRBV10-3; cdr3_aa: CAIQETGNTEAFF
d_call: TRBD1; v_call: TRBV6-2/TRBV6-3; cdr3_aa: CASSLGDRTHQPQHF
d_call: TRBD2; v_call: TRBV4-1; cdr3_aa: CASSQPGGGVTDTQYF
d_call: TRBD1; v_call: TRBV27; cdr3_aa: CASTPGTGGLGAFF
d_call: TRBD2; v_call: TRBV4-3; cdr3_aa: CASSQEDVAGSYNEQYF
d_call: TRBD1; v_call: TRBV5-1; cdr3_aa: CASSFLANGQGANEQFF
d_call: NA; v_call: TRBV29-1; cdr3_aa: CSVGRSTEAFF
d_call: TRBD1; v_call: TRBV20-1; cdr3_aa: CSAQRTGLVGYTF
d_call: TRBD1; v_call: TRBV2; cdr3_aa: CASRAYRDRGSPLHF
d_call: NA; v_call: TRBV2; cdr3_aa: CASVPGRGTYEQYF
d_call: NA; v_call: TRBV12-3/TRBV12-4; cdr3_aa: CASSPSTGANVLTF
d_call: NA; v_call: TRBV5-1; cdr3_aa: CASTFTGHSYNEQFF
d_call: NA; v_call: TRBV12-3/TRBV12-4; cdr3_aa: CALHARASSYNEQFF
d_call: NA; v_call: TRBV7-9; cdr3_aa: CASGRGRTQPQHF
d_call: TRBD1; v_call: TRBV12-3/TRBV12-4; cdr3_aa: CASSFATGRNQPQHF
d_call: TRBD1; v_call: TRBV6-5; cdr3_aa: CASSHRTGGVMGTGELFF
d_call: TRBD1; v_call: TRBV20-1; cdr3_aa: CSARASSGTGSEAFF
d_call: NA; v_call: TRBV12-3/TRBV12-4; cdr3_aa: CASSLAGLRNYGYTF
d_call: TRBD1; v_call: TRBV4-3; cdr3_aa: CASSQDLPGGLLSTEAFF
d_call: NA; v_call: TRBV7-9; cdr3_aa: CASSLDYGQFF
d_call: NA; v_call: TRBV4-3; cdr3_aa: CASSRGSYF
d_call: NA; v_call: TRBV20-1; cdr3_aa: CSARQGSDFASYNEQFF
d_call: NA; v_call: TRBV20-1; cdr3_aa: CSASGGWDTKAFF
d_call: NA; v_call: TRBV5-6; cdr3_aa: CASSYGDQENEQYF
d_call: NA; v_call: TRBV21-1; cdr3_aa: CASQTVAGGQPQHF
d_call: TRBD1; v_call: TRBV7-6; cdr3_aa: CASSFGGQGFNEQFF
d_call: NA; v_call: TRBV20-1; cdr3_aa: CSARDREGGTSTDTQYF
d_call: NA; v_call: TRBV2; cdr3_aa: CASSALISGDDGYTF
d_call: NA; v_call: TRBV28; cdr3_aa: CASSLWDGGVEETQYF
d_call: NA; v_call: TRBV2; cdr3_aa: CASREPTRTQNTEALF
d_call: NA; v_call: TRBV2; cdr3_aa: CASSSQPGPSRYEQYF
d_call: NA; v_call: TRBV6-2/TRBV6-3; cdr3_aa: CASSDQEGTFSYEQYF
d_call: NA; v_call: TRBV7-2; cdr3_aa: CASSLEGGLRTDTQYF